The rows below give T cell receptor beta chains drawn from one sample of a study. TCRdb redid the calling of the 5' RACE reads with MiXCR, one entry per CDR3 protein. Of around 44,000 distinct CDR3 sequences in the sample, about 20% are singletons; the top ten hold 4%. Source material: Tregs sorted from blood. These TCRs come from a female donor with breast cancer. Both conserved end residues are part of each CDR3. The D gene is left open where the match is weak. Size is stated for part of the rows, as once, few or many counts, or as a class when the clone is expanded.

clone_size j_call v_call d_call cdr3_nt cdr3_aa
few TRBJ2-2 TRBV24-1 . TGTGCCACCAGTGATCCTTCGAGGGCGGTCGGGGAGCTGTTTTTT CATSDPSRAVGELFF
. TRBJ1-2 TRBV3-1 . TGTGCCAGCAGCCAAGAGTTGTCAGGGAACTATGGCTACACCTTC CASSQELSGNYGYTF
. TRBJ2-7 TRBV7-6 . TGTGCCAGCAGCTTAGATGCGACAGCTTCCTACGAGCAGTACTTC CASSLDATASYEQYF
many TRBJ1-4 TRBV18 . TGTGCCAGCTCACCGGGGTCCAATAATGAAAAACTGTTTTTT CASSPGSNNEKLFF
medium-sized TRBJ1-5 TRBV20-1 TRBD1 TGCAGTGCTAGACCCGACAGGGTTGGTCAGCCCCAGCATTTT CSARPDRVGQPQHF
medium-sized TRBJ2-1 TRBV6-1 . TGTGCCAGCAGTGGCGGATCCCGGGCCTTCAATGAGCAGTTCTTC CASSGGSRAFNEQFF
. TRBJ2-3 TRBV7-2 . TGTGCCAGCAGCTTAGCGGGCGGGACGGGCACAGATACGCAGTATTTT CASSLAGGTGTDTQYF
. TRBJ2-7 TRBV20-1 TRBD2 TGCAGTGCTAGGCGAGCGGGAGGGCCGACCTACGAGCAGTACTTC CSARRAGGPTYEQYF
few TRBJ2-5 TRBV2 TRBD1 TGTGCCAGCAGGGAGACAGGGGTCACCCAGTACTTC CASRETGVTQYF
many TRBJ1-1 TRBV7-2 . TGTGCCAGCAGCGCAATTAGGGAATGGGCGATGAACACTGAAGCTTTCTTT CASSAIREWAMNTEAFF
. TRBJ2-1 TRBV5-1 . TGCGCCAGCAGCCTAGTCCAAAATGAGCAGTTCTTC CASSLVQNEQFF
. TRBJ1-5 TRBV28 TRBD1 TGTGCCAGCAGTGTAAGTACAGGGGTCATGCAGCCCCAGCATTTT CASSVSTGVMQPQHF
many TRBJ2-2 TRBV7-9 . TGTGCCAGCAGCGTTACAGCGGCCGGGGAGCTGTTTTTT CASSVTAAGELFF
. TRBJ2-3 TRBV20-1 TRBD2 TGCAGTGCCGGGACTAGCGGCACAGATACGCAGTATTTT CSAGTSGTDTQYF
many TRBJ2-5 TRBV4-2 . TGTGCCAGCAGCCCTCAGGTACGGCTCCAAGAGACCCAGTACTTC CASSPQVRLQETQYF
many TRBJ2-3 TRBV5-1 TRBD2 TGCGCCAGCAGCATAAGGACTAGCGGGATGGGGCCAGATACGCAGTATTTT CASSIRTSGMGPDTQYF
many TRBJ2-7 TRBV4-2 TRBD2 TGTGCCAGCAGCCAAGGCCGTACTAGCGAGGGCTACGAGCAGTACTTC CASSQGRTSEGYEQYF
few TRBJ2-2 TRBV9 TRBD1 TGTGCCAGCAGCGTGGCTGTGGTGGGACAGGCATACACCGGGGAGCTGTTTTTT CASSVAVVGQAYTGELFF
. TRBJ2-2 TRBV4-2 . TGTGCCGGCAGCCCGCCAGGGTCGGACACCGGGGAGCTGTTTTTT CAGSPPGSDTGELFF
many TRBJ2-7 TRBV27 . TGTGCCAGCAGTTTGGAGGGGAGCTCCTACGAGCAGTACTTC CASSLEGSSYEQYF
. TRBJ1-2 TRBV12-3/TRBV12-4 . TGTGCCAGCAGCCACCGCGACAACTATGGCTACACCTTC CASSHRDNYGYTF
many TRBJ1-5 TRBV28 . TGTGCCAGCAGTTTAGAAGGGGGAGGTCATCAGCCCCAGCATTTT CASSLEGGGHQPQHF
once TRBJ2-1 TRBV4-1 . TGTGCCAGCAGCCAAGAAGGCAGAAATTCACACAATGAGCTGTTCTTC CASSQEGRNSHNELFF
. TRBJ2-7 TRBV20-1 TRBD1 TGCAGTGCCGACAGGGGGCCTCGGGAGCAGTACTTC CSADRGPREQYF
. TRBJ2-5 TRBV28 . TGTGCCAGTGAGGTTCTCGAGACCCAGTACTTC CASEVLETQYF
many TRBJ2-3 TRBV4-2 TRBD1 TGTGCCAGCAGCCCAGGGGGCGGGGATAGCGATACGCAGTATTTT CASSPGGGDSDTQYF
. TRBJ2-1 TRBV4-1 . TGCGCCAGCAACCCAGGGCAGAACTACAATGAGCAGTTCTTC CASNPGQNYNEQFF
few TRBJ2-1 TRBV15 TRBD2 TGTGCCACCAGCACCGGGACTAGCCACTACAATGAGCAGTTCTTC CATSTGTSHYNEQFF